This entry lists 28 T cell receptor beta chains sequenced from one sample in a study of technical replicates of blood from several donors. Libraries were prepared by immunoSEQ multiplex PCR; TCRdb keeps only in-frame clonotypes and omits some of them. The sample yields 80,000 or so clones, 95% to 98% seen once. The sequenced sample was T cells isolated from PBMCs. These receptors originate from a human donor in good health.

The rearrangement uses TRBV25-1 and TRBJ1-2, with 10 positions matching TRBD1. This CDR3 is 13 amino acids long. J was trimmed by 8 bases and V by 5 bases; bases with no gene match: 5. Germline CDR1 and CDR2: MGHDK and SYGVNS. In nucleotides, the CDR3 is TGTGCCAGCAGTAAGGGACAGGGGAACGGCTACACCTTC. Translated, it gives CASSKGQGNGYTF.

The chain couples TRBV27 to TRBJ1-2; 7 nucleotides match TRBD1. The V segment lost 6 bases and the J segment 8 bases; nucleotides outside the gene matches: 9. From germline, CDR1 is MNHEY and CDR2 SMNVEV (reference sequence). There are 13 residues in the CDR3. The CDR3 DNA reads as TGTGCCAGCAGCCCAGGGACAGTTTGGGGCTACACCTTC. Amino acids: CASSPGTVWGYTF.

This chain links TRBV15 with TRBJ1-6; D call uncertain. Germline values: CDR1 LNHNV, CDR2 YYDKDF (reference sequence). The CDR3 spans 15 residues. Trimming cost V 0 bases and J 7 bases, with 10 bases left between them. For the CDR3, the DNA is TGTGCCACCAGCAGAGATTACCCGGGGAATTCACCCCTCCACTTT. Its protein is CATSRDYPGNSPLHF.

The CDR3 DNA reads TGTGCCAGCAGCTTAGAGGGAGGGTCACCCCTCCACTTT. Translation gives CASSLEGGSPLHF. The chain combines TRBV7-9 with TRBJ1-6; no reliable D call. The ends were cut back, 1 base at V and 10 bases at J, with 8 bases in the middle. The germline V gene has CDR1 SEHNR and CDR2 FQNEAQ (reference sequence). The CDR3 extends over 13 amino acids.

The CDR3 nucleotides read TGTGCCAGCAGTGCAGGGATGAACACTGAAGCTTTCTTT. It translates to CASSAGMNTEAFF. The rearrangement uses TRBV6-1 and TRBJ1-1, with D possibly TRBD1 on 5 matching bases. The CDR3 totals 13 residues. In germline, CDR1 is MNHNS, CDR2 SASEGT. V lost 4 bases to trimming and J lost 0 bases, with 6 bases between them.

V and J are TRBV5-1 and TRBJ2-5; 11 bases map to TRBD2. This CDR3 spans 14 amino acids. V lost 6 bases, J lost 1 base, and 2 bases stayed unmatched. The V gene's germline CDR1 is SGHRS and CDR2 YFSETQ. CDR3 nucleotides: TGCGCCAGCATGGGACTAGCGGCCCAAGAGACCCAGTACTTC. This sequence encodes CASMGLAAQETQYF.

The chain carries TRBV7-6 and TRBJ2-5; maybe TRBD2 (6 bases). This CDR3 spans 15 amino acids. V was pared by 5 bases and J by 5 bases, with 18 bases between. Germline values: CDR1 SGHVS, CDR2 FNYEAQ. CDR3 DNA sequence: TGTGCCAGCAGCCCCTTAGGAGGGCGCAGGGAGACCCAGTACTTC. This gives the protein CASSPLGGRRETQYF.

This clone was detected only once. The V and J genes are TRBV28 and TRBJ2-7, with TRBD2 as a possible D gene (6 bases). The germline gives CDR1 MDHEN, CDR2 SYDVKM. Trimming cost V 6 bases and J 2 bases, with 14 bases left between them. The CDR3 is made up of 14 amino acids. The CDR3 is CASSIGTSAYEQYF. CDR3 DNA sequence: TGTGCCAGCAGCATCGGGACTTCTGCCTACGAGCAGTACTTC.

This clone showed up just once. This sequence joins TRBV10-3 and TRBJ2-7, with D possibly being TRBD1 (5 bases). Between the trimmed V and J ends, which lost 10 bases and 3 bases, there was a span of 10 bases. The CDR3 has 11 residues. Germline values: CDR1 ENHRY, CDR2 SYGVKD. The CDR3 coding sequence is TGTGCCACCCTAGGGGACTACGAGCAGTACTTC. Amino acids: CATLGDYEQYF.

The V call is TRBV6-1, the J call TRBJ2-7; 7 bases match TRBD2. The CDR3 sequence is 15 residues long. CDR1 and CDR2 (germline): MNHNS, SASEGT. With V trimmed by 6 bases and J by 2 bases, 10 bases remained unmatched. CDR3 residues: CASRSTSLSTYEQYF. In nucleotides, the CDR3 is TGTGCCAGCAGATCGACTAGCCTTTCGACCTACGAGCAGTACTTC.

The chain couples TRBV6-5 to TRBJ2-2; 9 positions agree with TRBD2. Germline values: CDR1 MNHEY, CDR2 SVGAGI. J lost 6 bases, V lost 2 bases, and 7 bases had no gene match. This CDR3 contains 16 residues. CDR3 nucleotides: TGTGCCAGCAGTTACGGGACTAGCAGGGACCCCGGGGAGCTGTTTTTT. This translates into CASSYGTSRDPGELFF.

The chain is built from TRBV4-2 and TRBJ2-1; 8 positions match TRBD1. Trimming took 2 bases from V and 8 from J; bases not matched to a gene: 5. Germline assignment: CDR1 LGHNA and CDR2 YNFKEQ. This CDR3 contains 14 residues. CDR3 nucleotides: TGTGCCAGCAGCCAACGTGACAGGGGATATGAGCAGTTCTTC. Its translation: CASSQRDRGYEQFF.

This chain uses TRBV7-9 with TRBJ2-2; TRBD1 matches 9 bases. Germline loops: CDR1 SEHNR, CDR2 FQNEAQ (reference sequence). J was trimmed by 6 bases and V by 4 bases; bases with no gene match: 9. The CDR3 is 16 residues long. The CDR3 DNA follows: TGTGCCAGCAGCTCACCAGACAGGGGGTTACCCGGGGAGCTGTTTTTT. This sequence encodes CASSSPDRGLPGELFF.

This chain links TRBV28 with TRBJ2-1; 7 bases agree with TRBD2. V trimming: 10 bases; J trimming: 3 bases; junction bases outside the gene matches: 15. Germline CDR1 and CDR2: MDHEN and SYDVKM. The length of the CDR3 is 16 residues. As DNA, the CDR3 is TGTGCCACGACCCGGGGGGAATCCCTCGGCTACAATGAGCAGTTCTTC. It specifies CATTRGESLGYNEQFF.

The chain recombines TRBV13 with TRBJ2-1, with TRBD2 matching over 10 bases. The germline gives CDR1 PRHDT, CDR2 FYEKMQ (reference sequence). Trimming took 1 base from V and 9 from J; bases not matched to a gene: 6. CDR3 length: 15 amino acids. CDR3 DNA: TGTGCCAGCAGCTTAGCGAGCGGGAGGGCCGGTGAGCAGTTCTTC. This codes for CASSLASGRAGEQFF. Full variable domain (outside the CDR3, taken from reference TRBV13 and TRBJ2-1): AAGVIQSPRHLIKEKRETATLKCYPIPRHDTVYWYQQGPGQDPQFLISFYEKMQSDKGSIPDRFSAQQFSDYHSELNMSSLELGDSALYFCASSLASGRAGEQFFGPGTRLTVL.

The chain links TRBV5-8 to TRBJ1-1; 10 nucleotides match TRBD1. V was clipped by 2 bases and J by 3 bases; unmatched bases: 10. This CDR3 region has 17 residues. In germline, CDR1 is SGHTS, CDR2 YDEGEE. The CDR3 nucleotides are TGTGCCAGCAGCTTCGGAACGGGACAGGGGAGAGACACTGAAGCTTTCTTT. Amino acids: CASSFGTGQGRDTEAFF.

The chain combines TRBV18 with TRBJ2-7; TRBD1 matches 10 bases. This CDR3 has 14 residues. With V trimmed by 3 bases and J by 4 bases, 3 bases remained unmatched. The V gene's germline CDR1 is KGHSH and CDR2 LQKENI. CDR3 sequence: CASSPWDRGYEQYF. DNA for the CDR3: TGTGCCAGCTCACCTTGGGACAGGGGATACGAGCAGTACTTC. Using reference TRBV18 and TRBJ2-7 for the parts outside the CDR3, the full variable domain is NAGVMQNPRHLVRRRGQEARLRCSPMKGHSHVYWYRQLPEEGLKFMVYLQKENIIDESGMPKERFSAEFPKEGPSILRIQQVVRGDSAAYFCASSPWDRGYEQYFGPGTRLTVT.

V and J are TRBV11-2 and TRBJ2-7; 10 bases map to TRBD2. V dropped 5 bases and J dropped 10; count of bases not matched to a gene: 11. This CDR3 is built from 14 residues. Germline V lookup: CDR1 SGHAT, CDR2 FQNNGV. The CDR3 sequence is CASSPQREGPTQYF. DNA of the CDR3: TGTGCCAGCAGCCCACAGCGGGAGGGCCCTACCCAGTACTTC.

On this clone: The junction differs from germline at one of its ends, possibly a read error. This chain connects TRBV7-7 to TRBJ2-3; the D gene is possibly TRBD1 (5 bases). The CDR3 sequence is 15 residues long. Per germline, CDR1 SSHAT and CDR2 FNYEAQ (reference sequence). In DNA form, the CDR3 reads TGTGCTAGCAGCTTAGCCTTGGGGCTCACAGATACGCAGTATTTT. It encodes CASSLALGLTDTQYF. The variable domain in full, with the rest retrieved from reference TRBV7-7 and TRBJ2-3, is GAGVSQSPRYKVTKRGQDVTLRCDPISSHATLYWYQQALGQGPEFLTYFNYEAQPDKSGLPSDRFSAERPEGSISTLTIQRTEQRDSAMYRCASSLALGLTDTQYFGPGTRLTVL.

The chain carries TRBV30 and TRBJ2-1, with 8 bases identical to TRBD2. This CDR3 spans 14 amino acids. Unmatched junction bases numbered 12, after V lost 6 bases and J lost 8 bases. CDR1 is GTSNPN and CDR2 is SVGIG in the germline V gene (reference sequence). The CDR3 loop is CACPRRGAADEQFF. CDR3 nucleotide sequence: TGTGCCTGCCCCCGGCGGGGGGCCGCCGATGAGCAGTTCTTC.

The V call is TRBV29-1, the J call TRBJ1-4; possibly TRBD1 for D (6 bases). V was pared by 4 bases and J by 5 bases, with 11 bases between. The CDR3 consists of 13 residues. The germline gives CDR1 SQVTM, CDR2 ANQGSEA. CDR3 DNA sequence: TGCAGCGTTGTCGTGCAGGGGAATGAAAAACTGTTTTTT. The encoded protein is CSVVVQGNEKLFF.

This chain uses TRBV2 with TRBJ2-5; perhaps TRBD1 as D (6 bases). The CDR3 is 13 residues long. Looked up from germline, CDR1 is SNHLY and CDR2 is FYNNEI. V was clipped by 6 bases and J by 5 bases, with 13 bases between them. The CDR3 loop reads CASRLQGTETQYF. CDR3 nucleotides: TGTGCCAGCAGGCTACAGGGTACGGAGACCCAGTACTTC.

CDR3 loop: CASRRGGSPNQPQHF. In DNA form, the CDR3 reads TGTGCCAGCAGGCGAGGGGGCAGTCCGAATCAGCCCCAGCATTTT. This rearrangement joins TRBV6-5 to TRBJ1-5; 7 nucleotides line up with TRBD1. The germline V gene has CDR1 MNHEY and CDR2 SVGAGI. The CDR3 has 15 residues. The V segment lost 6 bases and the J segment 4 bases; nucleotides outside the gene matches: 9.

DNA for the CDR3: TGTGCCTGGAGGGGAACAGGGCTTACGTCCCTCCACTTT. It codes for CAWRGTGLTSLHF. V is TRBV30 and J is TRBJ1-6; a possible D gene is TRBD1 (6 bases). The CDR3 runs 13 residues. Germline CDR1 and CDR2: GTSNPN and SVGIG (reference sequence). The germline V and J ends were trimmed by 3 bases and 14 bases, with 17 bases remaining between them. The full variable domain, with the rest looked up from reference TRBV30 and TRBJ1-6, is SQTIHQWPATLVQPVGSPLSLECTVEGTSNPNLYWYRQAAGRGLQLLFYSVGIGQISSEVPQNLSASRPQDRQFILSSKKLLLSDSGFYLCAWRGTGLTSLHFGNGTRLTVT.

The rearrangement joins TRBV29-1 to TRBJ2-1; tentative D call: TRBD1 (6 bases). Germline V gives CDR1 SQVTM, CDR2 ANQGSEA. The germline V and J ends were trimmed by 5 bases and 12 bases, with 11 bases remaining between them. The CDR3 contains 10 residues. In nucleotides, the CDR3 is TGCAGCGTTTCGGACAGCGGGCAGTTCTTC. Its protein is CSVSDSGQFF.

V gene TRBV14 combines with J gene TRBJ2-2; a weak D match, TRBD1 (5 bases). The CDR3 sequence is 16 residues long. Germline CDR1 reads SGHDN; CDR2 reads FVKESK. V lost 1 base and J 2 bases, leaving 11 bases between the germline ends. DNA for the CDR3: TGTGCCAGCAGCCAAGTTGGCCAGGGTAACACCGGGGAGCTGTTTTTT. Translation gives CASSQVGQGNTGELFF.

This chain's CDR3 is CASSYLQRAFSEQYF. CDR3 in DNA: TGTGCCAGCAGTTACCTCCAGAGGGCCTTCTCCGAGCAGTACTTC. V usage is TRBV6-6 and J usage is TRBJ2-7, with TRBD2 as a possible D gene (5 bases). The CDR3 is made up of 15 amino acids. Deletions cut 2 bases from V and 6 bases from J, with 17 bases between. Germline lookup yields CDR1 MNHNY and CDR2 SVGAGI (reference sequence).

This clone was counted a single time. The chain carries TRBV27 and TRBJ1-1; 11 nucleotides match TRBD1. Germline V gene sequence: CDR1 MNHEY, CDR2 SMNVEV (reference sequence). The CDR3 runs to 15 residues. V lost 4 bases and J lost 5; bases outside the gene matches: 6. This chain's CDR3 is CASSWTGGFGTEAFF. The CDR3 DNA is TGTGCCAGCAGTTGGACAGGGGGCTTTGGGACTGAAGCTTTCTTT.